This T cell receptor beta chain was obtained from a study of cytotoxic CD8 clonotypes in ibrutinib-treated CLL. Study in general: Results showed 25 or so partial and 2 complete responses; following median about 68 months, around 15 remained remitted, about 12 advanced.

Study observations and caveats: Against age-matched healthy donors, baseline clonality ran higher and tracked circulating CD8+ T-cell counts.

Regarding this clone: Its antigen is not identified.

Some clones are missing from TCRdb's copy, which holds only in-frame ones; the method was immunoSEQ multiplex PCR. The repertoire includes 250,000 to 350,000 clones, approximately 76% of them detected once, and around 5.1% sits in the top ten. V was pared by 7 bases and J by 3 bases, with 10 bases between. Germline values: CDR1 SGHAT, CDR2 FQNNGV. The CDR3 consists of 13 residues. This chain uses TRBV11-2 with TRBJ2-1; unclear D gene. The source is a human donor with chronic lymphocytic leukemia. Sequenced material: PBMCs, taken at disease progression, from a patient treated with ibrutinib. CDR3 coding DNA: TGTGCCAGCAACAGTGGGATCTACAATGAGCAGTTCTTC. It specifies CASNSGIYNEQFF.